This T cell receptor (beta chain) was found in a study of blood T cell repertoires in COVID-19. The CDR3 sequence is 15 residues long. Trimming removed 2 bases from V and 0 bases from J, with 11 bases in between. Germline loops: CDR1 SGHRS, CDR2 YFSETQ. Sequencing used immunoSEQ multiplex PCR; TCRdb keeps in-frame clones, though not all of them. The sample has approximately 250,000 clones; roughly 84% are singletons. Sequenced sample: peripheral blood. The chain recombines TRBV5-1 with TRBJ1-2; D gene unclear. This clonotype originated in a middle-aged woman who had recovered from COVID-19. CDR3 amino acids: CASSFQAATNYGYTF. CDR3 nucleotide sequence: TGCGCCAGCAGCTTCCAGGCAGCTACTAACTATGGCTACACCTTC.